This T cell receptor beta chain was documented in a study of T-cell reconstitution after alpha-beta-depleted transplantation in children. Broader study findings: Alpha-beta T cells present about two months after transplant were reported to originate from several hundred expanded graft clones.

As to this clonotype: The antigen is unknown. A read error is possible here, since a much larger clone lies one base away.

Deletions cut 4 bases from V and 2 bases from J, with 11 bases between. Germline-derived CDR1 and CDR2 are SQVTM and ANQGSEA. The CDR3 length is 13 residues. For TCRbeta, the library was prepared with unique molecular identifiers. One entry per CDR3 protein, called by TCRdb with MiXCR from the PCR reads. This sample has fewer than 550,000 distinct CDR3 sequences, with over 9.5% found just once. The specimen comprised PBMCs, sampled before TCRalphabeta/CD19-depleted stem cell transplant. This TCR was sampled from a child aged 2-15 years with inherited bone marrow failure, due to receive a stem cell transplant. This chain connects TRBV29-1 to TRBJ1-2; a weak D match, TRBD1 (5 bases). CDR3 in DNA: TGCAGCGTTGTGCCGGGACGGAACTATGGCTACACCTTC. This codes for CSVVPGRNYGYTF.